The TCR beta chain described here comes from a study of cytomegalovirus exposure and HLA in healthy donors. General observations from the study: The authors confirmed in vitro that three CMV-associated chains were specific for CMV antigens. The later analysis indicated that the majority of CMV-associated TCR beta chains appeared HLA-restricted. Analyses of presence/absence relied on an assumption of roughly uniform sequencing depth across donors.

The germline gives CDR1 LGHNA, CDR2 YNFKEQ. V was pared by 3 bases and J by 4 bases, with 6 bases of the junction left unmatched. There are 15 residues in the CDR3. For this clone: Its specificity is not known.

PCR primers comprised 60 Vbeta and 13 Jbeta primers. Some clones are missing from TCRdb's copy, which holds only in-frame ones; the method was immunoSEQ multiplex PCR. The sample consists of under 200,000 clones, 84% of them appearing once. These donors, healthy bone marrow donors, were studied. The chain combines TRBV4-2 with TRBJ1-1; TRBD1 matches at 9 bases. Sequenced sample: PBMCs. This receptor was obtained from a young man in good health and CMV-seronegative. The CDR3 DNA follows: TGTGCCAGCAGCCACCTACAGGGGGCGAGCACTGAAGCTTTCTTT. This translates into CASSHLQGASTEAFF.